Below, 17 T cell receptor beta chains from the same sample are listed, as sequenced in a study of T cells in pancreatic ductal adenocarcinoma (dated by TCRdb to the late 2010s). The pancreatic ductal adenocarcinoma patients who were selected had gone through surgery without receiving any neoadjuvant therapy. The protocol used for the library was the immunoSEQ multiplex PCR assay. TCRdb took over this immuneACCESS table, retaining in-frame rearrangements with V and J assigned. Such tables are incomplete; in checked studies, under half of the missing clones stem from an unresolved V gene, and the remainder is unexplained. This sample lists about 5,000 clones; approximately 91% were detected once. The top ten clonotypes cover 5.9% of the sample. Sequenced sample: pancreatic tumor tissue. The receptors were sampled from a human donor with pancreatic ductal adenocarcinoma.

CDR3 coding DNA: TGTGCCAGCAGCTTAGCCCGGGGGTTCTACGAGCAGTACTTC. It specifies CASSLARGFYEQYF. The rearrangement links TRBV7-2 to TRBJ2-7; D is possibly TRBD2 (6 bases). This CDR3 is built from 14 residues. Trimming shortened V by 0 bases and J by 3 bases, and 9 bases separated the two germline ends. Germline values: CDR1 SGHTA, CDR2 FQGNSA. Complete variable domain (other parts from reference TRBV7-2 and TRBJ2-7): GAGVSQSPSNKVTEKGKDVELRCDPISGHTALYWYRQSLGQGLEFLIYFQGNSAPDKSGLPSDRFSAERTGGSVSTLTIQRTQQEDSAVYLCASSLARGFYEQYFGPGTRLTVT.

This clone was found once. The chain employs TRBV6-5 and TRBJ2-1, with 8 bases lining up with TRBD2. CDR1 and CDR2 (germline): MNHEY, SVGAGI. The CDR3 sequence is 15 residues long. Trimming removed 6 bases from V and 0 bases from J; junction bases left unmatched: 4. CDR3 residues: CASSISGDSYNEQFF. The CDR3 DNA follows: TGTGCCAGCAGCATTAGCGGGGACTCCTACAATGAGCAGTTCTTC.

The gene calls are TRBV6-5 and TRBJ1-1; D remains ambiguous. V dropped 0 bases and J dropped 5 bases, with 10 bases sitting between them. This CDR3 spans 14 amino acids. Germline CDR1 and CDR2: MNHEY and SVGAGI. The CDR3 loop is CASSYSGRQTEAFF. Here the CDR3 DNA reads TGTGCCAGCAGTTACTCGGGCAGGCAGACTGAAGCTTTCTTT.

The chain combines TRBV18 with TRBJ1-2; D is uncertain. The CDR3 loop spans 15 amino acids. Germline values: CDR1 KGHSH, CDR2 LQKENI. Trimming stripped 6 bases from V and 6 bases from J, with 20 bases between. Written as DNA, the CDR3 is TGTGCCAGCTCCAGATCTCAGGAGCAACGAAATGGCTACACCTTC. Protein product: CASSRSQEQRNGYTF.

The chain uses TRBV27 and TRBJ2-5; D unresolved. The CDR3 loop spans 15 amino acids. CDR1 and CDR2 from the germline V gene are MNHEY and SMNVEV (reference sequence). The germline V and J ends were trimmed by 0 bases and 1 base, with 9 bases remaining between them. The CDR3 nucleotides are TGTGCCAGCAGTTTATCGCTCCCAGGCCAAGAGACCCAGTACTTC. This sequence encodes CASSLSLPGQETQYF.

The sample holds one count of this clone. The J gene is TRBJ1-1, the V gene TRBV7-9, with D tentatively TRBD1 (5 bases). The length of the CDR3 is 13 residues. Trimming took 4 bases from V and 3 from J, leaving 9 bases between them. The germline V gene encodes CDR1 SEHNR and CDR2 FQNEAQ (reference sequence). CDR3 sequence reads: CASSSSQDTEAFF. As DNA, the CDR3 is TGTGCCAGCAGCTCGTCACAGGACACTGAAGCTTTCTTT.

The CDR3 region is CASGLGQGWDNEQFF. CDR3 in DNA: TGTGCTAGTGGTTTGGGACAGGGTTGGGACAATGAGCAGTTCTTC. The chain carries TRBV12-5 and TRBJ2-1; 7 bases are shared with TRBD1. Trimming cost V 1 base and J 5 bases; bases outside gene matches: 5. Germline lookup yields CDR1 LGHNT and CDR2 FRNRAP. The CDR3 has 15 residues.

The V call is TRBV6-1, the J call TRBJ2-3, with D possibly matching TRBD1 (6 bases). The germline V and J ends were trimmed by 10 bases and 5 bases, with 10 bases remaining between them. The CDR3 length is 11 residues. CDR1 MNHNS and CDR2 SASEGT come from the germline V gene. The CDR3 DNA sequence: TGTGCCATTAGCAGGGGAGATACGCAGTATTTT. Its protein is CAISRGDTQYF.

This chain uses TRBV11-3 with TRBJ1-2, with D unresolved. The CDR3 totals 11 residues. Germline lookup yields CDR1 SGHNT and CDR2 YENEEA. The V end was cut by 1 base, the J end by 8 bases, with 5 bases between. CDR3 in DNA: TGTGCCAGCAGCTTAGGAAGGGGCTACACCTTC. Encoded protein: CASSLGRGYTF.

CDR3 bases: TGTGCCAGCAGCCCCCAGGGGAATCAGCCCCAGCATTTT. It yields the protein CASSPQGNQPQHF. The J gene is TRBJ1-5, the V gene TRBV6-5, with D perhaps TRBD1 (6 bases). V was trimmed by 6 bases and J by 4 bases, leaving 10 bases between them. CDR1 is MNHEY and CDR2 is SVGAGI in the germline V gene. CDR3 length equals 13 residues.

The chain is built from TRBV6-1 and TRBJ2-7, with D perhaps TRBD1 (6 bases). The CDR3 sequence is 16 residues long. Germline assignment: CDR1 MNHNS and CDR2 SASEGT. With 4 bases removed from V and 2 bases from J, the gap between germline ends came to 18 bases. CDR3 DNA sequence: TGTGCCAGCAGTGCCCCGTACAGGGATGGGACCTACGAGCAGTACTTC. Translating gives CASSAPYRDGTYEQYF.

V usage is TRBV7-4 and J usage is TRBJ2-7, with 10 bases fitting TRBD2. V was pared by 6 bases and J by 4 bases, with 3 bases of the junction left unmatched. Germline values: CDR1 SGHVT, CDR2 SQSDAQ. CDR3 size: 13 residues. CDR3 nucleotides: TGTGCCAGCAGAGAGGGACTAGCGTACGAGCAGTACTTC. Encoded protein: CASREGLAYEQYF.

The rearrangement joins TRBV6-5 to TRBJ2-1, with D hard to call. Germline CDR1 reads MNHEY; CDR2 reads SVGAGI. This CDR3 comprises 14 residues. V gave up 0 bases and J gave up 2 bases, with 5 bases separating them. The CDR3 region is CASSYSRTYNEQFF. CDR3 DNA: TGTGCCAGCAGTTACTCACGGACCTACAATGAGCAGTTCTTC.

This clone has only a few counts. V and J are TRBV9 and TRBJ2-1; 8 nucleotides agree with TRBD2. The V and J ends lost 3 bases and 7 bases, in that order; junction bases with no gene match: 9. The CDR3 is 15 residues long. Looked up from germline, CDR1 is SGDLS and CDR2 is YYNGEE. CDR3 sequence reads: CASSDGLALGNEQFF. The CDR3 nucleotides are TGTGCCAGCAGCGACGGACTAGCCTTGGGTAATGAGCAGTTCTTC. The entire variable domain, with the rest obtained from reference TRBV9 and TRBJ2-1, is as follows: DSGVTQTPKHLITATGQRVTLRCSPRSGDLSVYWYQQSLDQGLQFLIQYYNGEERAKGNILERFSAQQFPDLHSELNLSSLELGDSALYFCASSDGLALGNEQFFGPGTRLTVL.

In nucleotides, the CDR3 is TGTGCCAGCAGCCCCCCCGCCGGGACAGGGGGGGCCTACGAGCAGTACTTC. It yields the protein CASSPPAGTGGAYEQYF. The genes are TRBV14 and TRBJ2-7, with 11 bases lining up with TRBD1. CDR3 length equals 17 residues. Trimming at V came to 4 bases and at J to 2 bases, leaving 10 bases not matched to a gene. Germline lookup yields CDR1 SGHDN and CDR2 FVKESK.

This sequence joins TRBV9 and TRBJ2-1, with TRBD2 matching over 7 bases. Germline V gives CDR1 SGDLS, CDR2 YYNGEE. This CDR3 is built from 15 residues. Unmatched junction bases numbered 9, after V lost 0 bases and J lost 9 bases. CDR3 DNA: TGTGCCAGCAGCGTAGGGGGTGGGAGGGCCAGTGAGCAGTTCTTC. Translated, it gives CASSVGGGRASEQFF.

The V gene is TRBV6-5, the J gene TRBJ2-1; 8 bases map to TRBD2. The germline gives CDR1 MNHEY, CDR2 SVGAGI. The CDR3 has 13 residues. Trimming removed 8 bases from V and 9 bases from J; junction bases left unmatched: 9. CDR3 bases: TGTGCCAGCTCCGGGACTAGACTGGGTGAGCAGTTCTTC. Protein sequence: CASSGTRLGEQFF.